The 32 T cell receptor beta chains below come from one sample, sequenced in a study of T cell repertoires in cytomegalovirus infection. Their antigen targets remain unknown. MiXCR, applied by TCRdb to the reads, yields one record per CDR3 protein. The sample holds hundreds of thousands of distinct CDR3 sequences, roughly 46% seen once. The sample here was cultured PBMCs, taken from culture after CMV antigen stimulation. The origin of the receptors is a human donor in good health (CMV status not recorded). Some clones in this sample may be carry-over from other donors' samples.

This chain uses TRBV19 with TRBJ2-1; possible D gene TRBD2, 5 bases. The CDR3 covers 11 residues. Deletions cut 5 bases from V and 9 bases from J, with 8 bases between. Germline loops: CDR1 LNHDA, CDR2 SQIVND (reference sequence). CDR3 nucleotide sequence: TGTGCCAGTAGTGCAGAGGGTGAGCAGTTCTTC. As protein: CASSAEGEQFF.

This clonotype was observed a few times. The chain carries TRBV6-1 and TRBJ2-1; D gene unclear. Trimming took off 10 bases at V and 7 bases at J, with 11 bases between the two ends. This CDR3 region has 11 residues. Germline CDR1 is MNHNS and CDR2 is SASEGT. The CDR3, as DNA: TGTGCCACCCGTTCTAGGAATGAGCAGTTCTTC. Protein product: CATRSRNEQFF.

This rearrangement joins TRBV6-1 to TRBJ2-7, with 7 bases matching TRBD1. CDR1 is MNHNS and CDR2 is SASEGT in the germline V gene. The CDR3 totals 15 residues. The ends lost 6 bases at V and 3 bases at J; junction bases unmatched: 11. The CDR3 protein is CASRPPGTDNYEQYF. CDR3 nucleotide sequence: TGTGCCAGCAGGCCCCCCGGGACAGACAACTACGAGCAGTACTTC.

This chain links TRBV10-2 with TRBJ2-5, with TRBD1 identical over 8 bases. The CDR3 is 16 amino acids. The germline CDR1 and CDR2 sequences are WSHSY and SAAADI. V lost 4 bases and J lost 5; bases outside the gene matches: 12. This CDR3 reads CASSGFRDRQEETQYF. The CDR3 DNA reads TGCGCCAGCAGTGGTTTCCGGGACAGGCAAGAGGAGACCCAGTACTTC.

The CDR3 DNA is TGCGCCAGCAGCCAAGATCTAGAGAGCTCCTACGAGCAGTACTTC. It encodes CASSQDLESSYEQYF. The gene calls are TRBV4-1 and TRBJ2-7; D is unclear. This CDR3 has 15 amino acids. Germline CDR1 is MGHRA and CDR2 is YSYEKL. The V gene lost 0 bases and the J gene lost 0 bases, with 9 bases spanning the gap.

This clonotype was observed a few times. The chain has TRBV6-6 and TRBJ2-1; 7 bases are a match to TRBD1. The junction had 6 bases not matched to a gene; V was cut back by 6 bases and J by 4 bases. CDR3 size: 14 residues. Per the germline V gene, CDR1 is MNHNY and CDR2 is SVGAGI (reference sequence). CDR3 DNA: TGTGCCAGCAGAAATCGGGACAGTTACAATGAGCAGTTCTTC. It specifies CASRNRDSYNEQFF.

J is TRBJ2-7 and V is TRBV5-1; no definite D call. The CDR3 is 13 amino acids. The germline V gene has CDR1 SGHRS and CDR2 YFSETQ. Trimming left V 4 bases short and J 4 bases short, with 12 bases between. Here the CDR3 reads CASSISTSYEQYF. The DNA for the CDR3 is TGCGCCAGCAGCATCTCAACCTCGTACGAGCAGTACTTC.

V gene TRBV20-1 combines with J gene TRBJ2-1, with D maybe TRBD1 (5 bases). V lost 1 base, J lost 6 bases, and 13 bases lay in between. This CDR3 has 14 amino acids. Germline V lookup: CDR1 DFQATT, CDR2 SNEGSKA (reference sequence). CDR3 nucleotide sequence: TGCAGTGCTAGAGCTGCAGGTAGGGGCAATGAGCAGTTCTTC. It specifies CSARAAGRGNEQFF.

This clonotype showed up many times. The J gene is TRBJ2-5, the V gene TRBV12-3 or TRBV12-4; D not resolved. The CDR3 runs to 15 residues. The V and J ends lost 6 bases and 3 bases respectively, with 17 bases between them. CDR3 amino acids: CASSPTPLLKETQYF. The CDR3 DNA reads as TGTGCCAGCAGCCCTACACCTCTCTTAAAAGAGACCCAGTACTTC.

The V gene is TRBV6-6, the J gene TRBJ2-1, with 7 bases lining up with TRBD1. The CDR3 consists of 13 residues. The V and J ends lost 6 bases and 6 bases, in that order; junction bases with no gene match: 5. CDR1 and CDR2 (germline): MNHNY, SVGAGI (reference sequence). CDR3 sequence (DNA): TGTGCCAGCAGAGACCCAGGGGGCAATGAGCAGTTCTTC. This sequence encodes CASRDPGGNEQFF.

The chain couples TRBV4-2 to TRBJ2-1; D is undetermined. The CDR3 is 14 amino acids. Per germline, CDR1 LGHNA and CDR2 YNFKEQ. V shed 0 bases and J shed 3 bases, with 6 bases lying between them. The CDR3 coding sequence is TGTGCCAGCAGCCAAGACAGAGGCTACAATGAGCAGTTCTTC. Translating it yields CASSQDRGYNEQFF.

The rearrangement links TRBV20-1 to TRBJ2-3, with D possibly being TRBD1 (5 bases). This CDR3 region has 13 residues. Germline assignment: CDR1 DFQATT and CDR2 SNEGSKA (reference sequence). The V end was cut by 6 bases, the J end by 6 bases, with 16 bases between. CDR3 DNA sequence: TGCAGTGCCCACCCGCCAGGGTCGGATACGCAGTATTTT. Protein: CSAHPPGSDTQYF.

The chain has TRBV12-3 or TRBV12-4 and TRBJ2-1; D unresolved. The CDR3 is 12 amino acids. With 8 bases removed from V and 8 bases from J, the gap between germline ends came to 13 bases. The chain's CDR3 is CASRRDPHEQFF. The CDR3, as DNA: TGTGCCAGCCGCCGCGACCCCCATGAGCAGTTCTTC.

The CDR3 DNA sequence: TGTGCCAGCAGCTTCCTGGACAGGGTTTTTTATCGGGGCTACACCTTC. Protein sequence: CASSFLDRVFYRGYTF. This sequence joins TRBV11-2 and TRBJ1-2; 8 nucleotides match TRBD1. Germline V gene lookup returns CDR1 SGHAT and CDR2 FQNNGV. This CDR3 region has 16 residues. The junction had 14 bases not matched to a gene; V was cut back by 3 bases and J by 8 bases.

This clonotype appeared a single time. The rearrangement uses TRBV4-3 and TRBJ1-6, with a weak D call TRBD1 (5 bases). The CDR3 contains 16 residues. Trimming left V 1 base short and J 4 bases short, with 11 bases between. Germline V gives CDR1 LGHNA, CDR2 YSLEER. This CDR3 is CASSQATTVYNSPLHF. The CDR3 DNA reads TGCGCCAGCAGCCAAGCCACGACAGTGTATAATTCACCCCTCCACTTT.

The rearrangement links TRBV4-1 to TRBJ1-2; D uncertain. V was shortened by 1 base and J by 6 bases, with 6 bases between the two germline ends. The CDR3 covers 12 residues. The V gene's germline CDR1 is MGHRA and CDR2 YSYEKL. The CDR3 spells CASSQVKDGYTF. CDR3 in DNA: TGCGCCAGCAGCCAAGTAAAGGATGGCTACACCTTC.

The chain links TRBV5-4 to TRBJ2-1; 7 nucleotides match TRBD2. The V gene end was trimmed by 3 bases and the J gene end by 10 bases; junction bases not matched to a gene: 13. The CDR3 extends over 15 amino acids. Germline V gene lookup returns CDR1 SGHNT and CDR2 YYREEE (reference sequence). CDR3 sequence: CASSSQKELGGEQFF. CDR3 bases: TGTGCCAGCAGCTCACAAAAGGAACTCGGGGGGGAGCAGTTCTTC. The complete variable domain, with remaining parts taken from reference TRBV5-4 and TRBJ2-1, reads ETGVTQSPTHLIKTRGQQVTLRCSSQSGHNTVSWYQQALGQGPQFIFQYYREEENGRGNFPPRFSGLQFPNYSSELNVNALELDDSALYLCASSSQKELGGEQFFGPGTRLTVL.

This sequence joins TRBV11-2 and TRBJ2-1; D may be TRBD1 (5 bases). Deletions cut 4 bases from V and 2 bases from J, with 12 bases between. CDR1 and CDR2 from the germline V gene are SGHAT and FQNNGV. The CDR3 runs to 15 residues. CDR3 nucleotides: TGTGCCAGCAGCTCCCGCAGGGTCACCTACAATGAGCAGTTCTTC. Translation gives CASSSRRVTYNEQFF.

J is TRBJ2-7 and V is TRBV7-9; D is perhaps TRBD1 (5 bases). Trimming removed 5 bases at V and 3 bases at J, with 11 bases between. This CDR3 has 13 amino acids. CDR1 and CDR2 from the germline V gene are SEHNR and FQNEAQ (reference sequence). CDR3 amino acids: CASSPPRGYEQYF. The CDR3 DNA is TGTGCCAGCAGCCCACCTAGGGGCTACGAGCAGTACTTC.

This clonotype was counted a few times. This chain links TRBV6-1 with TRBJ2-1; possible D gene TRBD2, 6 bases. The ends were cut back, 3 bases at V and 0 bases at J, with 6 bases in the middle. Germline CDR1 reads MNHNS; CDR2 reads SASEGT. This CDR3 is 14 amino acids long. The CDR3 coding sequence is TGTGCCAGCAGTGAGCGGGGCTCCTACAATGAGCAGTTCTTC. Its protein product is CASSERGSYNEQFF.

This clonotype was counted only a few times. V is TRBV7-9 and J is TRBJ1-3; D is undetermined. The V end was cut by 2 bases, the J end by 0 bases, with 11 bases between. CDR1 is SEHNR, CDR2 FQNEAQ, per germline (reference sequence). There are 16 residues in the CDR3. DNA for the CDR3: TGTGCCAGCAGCTTATCCACCCCGGGCTCTGGAAACACCATATATTTT. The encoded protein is CASSLSTPGSGNTIYF.

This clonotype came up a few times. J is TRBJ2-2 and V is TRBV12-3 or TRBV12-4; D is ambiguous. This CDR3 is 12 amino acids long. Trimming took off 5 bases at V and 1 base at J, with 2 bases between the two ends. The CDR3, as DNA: TGTGCCAGCAGTAAGAACACCGGGGAGCTGTTTTTT. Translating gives CASSKNTGELFF.

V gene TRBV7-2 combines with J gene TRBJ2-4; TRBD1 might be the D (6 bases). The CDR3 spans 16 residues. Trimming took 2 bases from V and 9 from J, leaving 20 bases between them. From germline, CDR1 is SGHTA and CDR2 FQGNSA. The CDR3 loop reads CASSLRPGQKYSIQYF. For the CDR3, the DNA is TGTGCCAGCAGCTTACGGCCGGGACAAAAATATAGCATTCAGTACTTC.

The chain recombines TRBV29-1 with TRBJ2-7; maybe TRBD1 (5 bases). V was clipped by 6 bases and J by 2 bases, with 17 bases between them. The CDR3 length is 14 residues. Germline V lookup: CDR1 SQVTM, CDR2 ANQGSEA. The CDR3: CSVTDMGRPYEQYF. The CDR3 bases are TGCAGCGTCACCGACATGGGGCGGCCCTACGAGCAGTACTTC.

DNA of the CDR3: TGTGCCATCAGTGCTAAAGGGGACGCCGATACGCAGTATTTT. This encodes CAISAKGDADTQYF. This rearrangement joins TRBV10-3 to TRBJ2-3; possibly TRBD1 or TRBD2 for D (5 bases each). V dropped 4 bases and J dropped 6 bases, with 14 bases sitting between them. The CDR3 is made up of 14 amino acids. From germline, CDR1 is ENHRY and CDR2 SYGVKD.

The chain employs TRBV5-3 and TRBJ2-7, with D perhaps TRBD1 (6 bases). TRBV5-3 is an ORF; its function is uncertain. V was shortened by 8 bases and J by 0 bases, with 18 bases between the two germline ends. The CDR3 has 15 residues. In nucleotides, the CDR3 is TGTGCCAGCAGCACCGGGGACAAGAGCTCCTACGAGCAGTACTTC. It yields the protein CASSTGDKSSYEQYF.

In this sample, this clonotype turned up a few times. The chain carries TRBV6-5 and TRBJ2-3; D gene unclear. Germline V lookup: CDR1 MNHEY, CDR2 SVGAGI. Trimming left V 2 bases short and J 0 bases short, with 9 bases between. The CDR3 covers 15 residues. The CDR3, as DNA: TGTGCCAGCAGTTACGGCGGTACTAGCACAGATACGCAGTATTTT. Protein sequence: CASSYGGTSTDTQYF.

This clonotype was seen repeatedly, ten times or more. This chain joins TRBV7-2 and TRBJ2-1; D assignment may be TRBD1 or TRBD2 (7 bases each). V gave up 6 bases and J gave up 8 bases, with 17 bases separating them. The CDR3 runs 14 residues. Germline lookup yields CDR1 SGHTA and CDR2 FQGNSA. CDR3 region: CASRDNRGGDEQFF. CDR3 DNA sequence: TGTGCCAGCAGGGATAACAGGGGAGGGGATGAGCAGTTCTTC.

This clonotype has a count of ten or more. The DNA of the CDR3 is TGTGCCAGCAGCTTAAATAGGGCAGGAAAAAATGAAAAACTGTTTTTT. The encoded protein is CASSLNRAGKNEKLFF. V gene TRBV7-2 combines with J gene TRBJ1-4; D is unclear. Trimming shortened V by 2 bases and J by 5 bases, and 15 bases separated the two germline ends. The CDR3 has 16 amino acids. Germline loops: CDR1 SGHTA, CDR2 FQGNSA.

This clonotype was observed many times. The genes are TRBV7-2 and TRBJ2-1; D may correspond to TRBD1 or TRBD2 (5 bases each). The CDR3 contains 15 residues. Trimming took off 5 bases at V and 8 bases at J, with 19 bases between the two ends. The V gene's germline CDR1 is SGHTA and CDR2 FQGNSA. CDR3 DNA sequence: TGTGCCAGCAGCCCAGAAGGGACCCACGGGCATGAGCAGTTCTTC. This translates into CASSPEGTHGHEQFF.

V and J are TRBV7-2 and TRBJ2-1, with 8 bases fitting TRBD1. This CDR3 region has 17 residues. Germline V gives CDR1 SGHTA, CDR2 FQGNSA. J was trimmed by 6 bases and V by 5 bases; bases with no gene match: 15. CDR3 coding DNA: TGTGCCAGCAGCCCCGGACAGGGATGGGAGAGGGGCAATGAGCAGTTCTTC. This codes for CASSPGQGWERGNEQFF.

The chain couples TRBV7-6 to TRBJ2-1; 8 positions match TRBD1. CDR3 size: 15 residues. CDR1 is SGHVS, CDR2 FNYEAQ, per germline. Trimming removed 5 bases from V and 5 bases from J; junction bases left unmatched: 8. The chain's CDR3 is CASSQGAIIHNEQFF. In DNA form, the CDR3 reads TGTGCCAGCAGCCAGGGGGCAATCATCCACAATGAGCAGTTCTTC.